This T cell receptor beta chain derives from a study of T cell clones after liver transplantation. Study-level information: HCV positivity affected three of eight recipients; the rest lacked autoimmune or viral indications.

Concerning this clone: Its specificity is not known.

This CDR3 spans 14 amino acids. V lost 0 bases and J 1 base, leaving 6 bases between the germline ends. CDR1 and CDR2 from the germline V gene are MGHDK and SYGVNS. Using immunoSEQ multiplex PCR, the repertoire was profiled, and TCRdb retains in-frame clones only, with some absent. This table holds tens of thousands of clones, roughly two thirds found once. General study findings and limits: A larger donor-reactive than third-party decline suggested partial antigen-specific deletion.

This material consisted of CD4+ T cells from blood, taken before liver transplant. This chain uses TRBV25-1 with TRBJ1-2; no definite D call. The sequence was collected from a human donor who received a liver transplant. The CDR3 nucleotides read TGTGCCAGCAGTGAATATAGCAGTAACTATGGCTACACCTTC. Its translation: CASSEYSSNYGYTF.